The clone carrying this T cell receptor beta chain appeared a few times. The antigen is undetermined. As every portion of the isolated RNA was reverse transcribed, the sequencing read expressed TCRB transcripts. The table came from immunoSEQ multiplex PCR; TCRdb's copy has only in-frame clones and leaves some out. The sample carries hundreds of thousands of clones, over 12% recorded once. These data come from a study of beta chain features in type 1 diabetes. Overall study findings and caveats: The cDNA sequencing approach could over-represent high-TCR-expressing cells. VDJ junctions from patients with type 1 diabetes contained fewer insertions and more deletions. TCRB repertoires of naive, central memory and Treg cells appeared more similar among patients than among healthy donors. These data did not resolve whether HLA type affects TCRB rearrangement. In all four CD4+ subsets, TCRB CDR3 length was significantly, moderately reduced in type 1 diabetes.

CDR3 length: 14 amino acids. V was trimmed by 6 bases and J by 0 bases, leaving 6 bases between them. CDR1 is SNHLY and CDR2 is FYNNEI in the germline V gene. The origin of this receptor is a man between 18 and 35 years old with type 1 diabetes. Source material: naive CD4+ T cells from blood. This rearrangement joins TRBV2 to TRBJ2-6; D is uncertain. CDR3 sequence (DNA): TGTGCCAGCAGCATGAACTCTGGGGCCAACGTCCTGACTTTC. Its translation: CASSMNSGANVLTF.